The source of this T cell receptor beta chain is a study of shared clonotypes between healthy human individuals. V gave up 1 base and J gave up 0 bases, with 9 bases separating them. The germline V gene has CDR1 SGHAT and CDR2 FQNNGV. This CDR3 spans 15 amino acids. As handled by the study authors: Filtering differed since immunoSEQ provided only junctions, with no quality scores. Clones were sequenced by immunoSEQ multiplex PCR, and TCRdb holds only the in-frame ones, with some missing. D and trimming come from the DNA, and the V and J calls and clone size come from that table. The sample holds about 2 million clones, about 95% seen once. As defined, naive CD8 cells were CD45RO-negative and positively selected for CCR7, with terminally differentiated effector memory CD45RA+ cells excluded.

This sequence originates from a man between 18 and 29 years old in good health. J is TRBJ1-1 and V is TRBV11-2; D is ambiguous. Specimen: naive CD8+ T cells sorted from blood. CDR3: CASSLAGQLNTEAFF. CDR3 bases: TGTGCCAGCAGCTTAGCCGGGCAGTTGAACACTGAAGCTTTCTTT.